This is a list of T cell receptor beta chains from one sample in a study of blood T cell repertoires in COVID-19. Generated by immunoSEQ multiplex PCR, the TCRdb table keeps only in-frame clones and is missing some. The sample lists about 270,000 clones, around nine tenths occurring once. The sequenced sample consisted of PBMCs or T cells enriched from blood (not recorded which). These TCRs come from a woman in her late teens or twenties who had recovered from COVID-19. The CDR3 runs from the conserved cysteine through the conserved F or W. D genes are given only for firm matches. Clone size appears in some rows only: once, few, many, or a class for an expanded clone.

J gene,D gene,V gene,clone size,CDR3 length,CDR3 protein,CDR3 DNA
TRBJ1-4,NA,TRBV4-1,NA,16,CASSQDHTPTNEKLFF,TGCGCCAGCAGCCAAGATCACACACCAACTAATGAAAAACTGTTTTTT
TRBJ2-1,TRBD2,TRBV30,NA,14,CAWGSGGVYNEQFF,TGTGCCTGGGGTAGCGGGGGCGTCTACAATGAGCAGTTCTTC
TRBJ1-2,NA,TRBV20-1,few,11,CSARPGVGYTF,TGCAGTGCCCGGCCAGGGGTTGGCTACACCTTC
TRBJ2-2,NA,TRBV5-8,NA,13,CASSFMSFGELFF,TGTGCCAGCAGCTTTATGTCGTTCGGGGAGCTGTTTTTT
TRBJ2-1,NA,TRBV20-1,NA,15,CSASRRPSEDNEQFF,TGCAGTGCTAGTCGCAGGCCCTCCGAAGACAATGAGCAGTTCTTC
TRBJ2-1,TRBD1,TRBV7-2,NA,14,CASSLGQGNNEQFF,TGTGCCAGCAGCTTGGGACAGGGGAACAATGAGCAGTTCTTC
TRBJ1-1,TRBD1,TRBV3-1/TRBV3-2,once,13,CASSQTQGIWAFF,TGTGCCAGCAGCCAGACACAGGGGATTTGGGCTTTCTTT
TRBJ1-1,TRBD1,TRBV25-1,NA,16,CASSDRGKSHGPSAFF,TGTGCCAGCTCGGACAGGGGCAAAAGTCACGGCCCGTCAGCTTTCTTT
TRBJ2-7,NA,TRBV11-3,NA,12,CASSYTGFEQYF,TGTGCCAGCAGTTATACAGGGTTCGAGCAGTACTTC
TRBJ2-7,TRBD1,TRBV29-1,NA,13,CSVEGTGIYEQYF,TGCAGCGTTGAGGGGACAGGAATCTACGAGCAGTACTTC
TRBJ1-1,TRBD1,TRBV6-6,NA,13,CARPTGWVTEAFF,TGTGCCAGGCCGACAGGGTGGGTGACTGAAGCTTTCTTT
TRBJ2-1,NA,TRBV7-8,NA,14,CASSLEGNYNEQFF,TGTGCCAGCAGCTTAGAGGGGAACTACAATGAGCAGTTCTTC
TRBJ2-2,TRBD1,TRBV3-1/TRBV3-2,NA,16,CASSPGQGYYTGELFF,TGTGCCAGCAGCCCTGGACAGGGCTATTACACCGGGGAGCTGTTTTTT
TRBJ2-5,TRBD2,TRBV11-3,few,16,CASSLSMGGVQETQYF,TGTGCCAGCAGCTTATCAATGGGGGGGGTCCAAGAGACCCAGTACTTC
TRBJ1-3,NA,TRBV5-6,NA,13,CASSFGSRNTIYF,TGTGCCAGCAGCTTTGGCAGTCGAAACACCATATATTTT
TRBJ2-5,TRBD1,TRBV24-1,NA,16,CATSDGDRGVQETQYF,TGTGCCACCAGTGATGGGGACAGGGGAGTTCAAGAGACCCAGTACTTC
TRBJ2-2,TRBD2,TRBV5-6,NA,15,CASSLWAGEVGELFF,TGTGCCAGCAGCTTGTGGGCGGGAGAAGTCGGGGAGCTGTTTTTT
TRBJ2-7,NA,TRBV28,NA,13,CASSSGIAYEQYF,TGTGCCAGCAGCTCAGGTATTGCCTACGAGCAGTACTTC
TRBJ1-2,NA,TRBV5-6,NA,12,CASSLARRGYTF,TGTGCCAGCAGCTTGGCAAGGAGGGGCTACACCTTC
TRBJ2-1,TRBD2,TRBV3-1/TRBV3-2,NA,16,CASSQPGLADYNEQFF,TGTGCCAGCAGCCAACCGGGACTAGCGGACTACAATGAGCAGTTCTTC
TRBJ2-1,NA,TRBV19,NA,13,CASSISKDNEQFF,TGTGCCAGTAGTATATCTAAAGACAATGAGCAGTTCTTC
TRBJ2-7,NA,TRBV6-1,NA,17,CASSEDFYRQGLVEQYF,TGTGCCAGCAGTGAAGACTTCTATCGGCAGGGTCTCGTCGAGCAGTACTTC
TRBJ2-5,NA,TRBV2,NA,13,CASSVAYGETQYF,TGTGCCAGCAGTGTGGCATACGGGGAGACCCAGTACTTC
TRBJ2-2,TRBD2,TRBV27,NA,15,CASSLAGGPTGELFF,TGTGCCAGCAGTTTAGCGGGAGGTCCCACCGGGGAGCTGTTTTTT
TRBJ2-3,NA,TRBV7-2,many,16,CASSLGGQGPTDTQYF,TGTGCCAGCAGCTTAGGGGGGCAGGGGCCCACAGATACGCAGTATTTT
TRBJ2-1,TRBD2,TRBV19,NA,17,CASSPRILAGGYNEQFF,TGTGCCAGTAGCCCAAGGATCCTAGCGGGGGGGTACAATGAGCAGTTCTTC
TRBJ1-1,NA,TRBV7-2,NA,16,CASSLYGRVGNTEAFF,TGTGCCAGCAGCTTATACGGCAGGGTTGGGAACACTGAAGCTTTCTTT
TRBJ2-7,NA,TRBV6-5,NA,14,CASSYSGGSYEQYF,TGTGCCAGCAGTTACTCGGGGGGAAGCTACGAGCAGTACTTC
TRBJ1-1,TRBD1,TRBV6-5,once,13,CASSYSRGTGGFF,TGTGCCAGCAGTTACTCGAGAGGGACAGGTGGTTTCTTT
TRBJ2-7,NA,TRBV9,NA,14,CASSPWTGTYEQYF,TGTGCCAGCAGCCCTTGGACTGGGACCTACGAGCAGTACTTC
TRBJ2-1,TRBD1,TRBV9,NA,19,CASSPPPWDRGQVGDEQFF,TGTGCCAGCAGCCCCCCTCCCTGGGATCGCGGACAGGTGGGCGATGAGCAGTTCTTC